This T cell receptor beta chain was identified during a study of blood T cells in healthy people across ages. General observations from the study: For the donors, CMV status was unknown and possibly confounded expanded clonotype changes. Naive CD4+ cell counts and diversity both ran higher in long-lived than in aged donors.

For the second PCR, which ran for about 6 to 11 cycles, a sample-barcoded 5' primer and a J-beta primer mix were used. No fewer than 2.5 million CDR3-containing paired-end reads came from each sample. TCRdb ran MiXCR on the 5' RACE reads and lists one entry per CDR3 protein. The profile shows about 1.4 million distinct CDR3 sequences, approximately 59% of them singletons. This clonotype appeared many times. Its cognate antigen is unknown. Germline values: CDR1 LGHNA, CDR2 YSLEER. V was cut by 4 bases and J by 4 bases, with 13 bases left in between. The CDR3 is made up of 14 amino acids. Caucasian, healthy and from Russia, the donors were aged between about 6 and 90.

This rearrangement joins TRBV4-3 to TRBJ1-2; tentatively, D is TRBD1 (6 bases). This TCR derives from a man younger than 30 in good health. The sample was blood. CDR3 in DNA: TGCGCCAGCAGCCCCTTAGGGGGTAGCTATGGCTACACCTTC. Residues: CASSPLGGSYGYTF.